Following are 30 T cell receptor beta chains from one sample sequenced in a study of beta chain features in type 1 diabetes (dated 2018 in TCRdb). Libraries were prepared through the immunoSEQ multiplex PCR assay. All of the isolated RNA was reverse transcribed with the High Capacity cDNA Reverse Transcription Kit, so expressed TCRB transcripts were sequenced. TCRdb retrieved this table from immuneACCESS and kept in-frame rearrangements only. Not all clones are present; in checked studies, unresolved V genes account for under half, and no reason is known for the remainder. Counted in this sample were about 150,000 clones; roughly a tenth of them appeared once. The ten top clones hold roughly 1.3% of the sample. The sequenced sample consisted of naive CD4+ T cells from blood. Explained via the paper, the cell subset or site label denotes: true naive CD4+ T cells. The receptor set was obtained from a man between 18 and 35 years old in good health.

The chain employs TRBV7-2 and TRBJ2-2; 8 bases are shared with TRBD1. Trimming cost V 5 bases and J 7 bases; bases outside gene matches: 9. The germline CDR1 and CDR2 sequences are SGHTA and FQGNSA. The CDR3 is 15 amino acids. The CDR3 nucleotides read TGTGCCAGCAGCCAAGACAGGGGCAAGGGCGGGGAGCTGTTTTTT. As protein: CASSQDRGKGGELFF. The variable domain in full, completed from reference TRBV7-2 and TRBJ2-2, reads GAGVSQSPSNKVTEKGKDVELRCDPISGHTALYWYRQSLGQGLEFLIYFQGNSAPDKSGLPSDRFSAERTGGSVSTLTIQRTQQEDSAVYLCASSQDRGKGGELFFGEGSRLTVL.

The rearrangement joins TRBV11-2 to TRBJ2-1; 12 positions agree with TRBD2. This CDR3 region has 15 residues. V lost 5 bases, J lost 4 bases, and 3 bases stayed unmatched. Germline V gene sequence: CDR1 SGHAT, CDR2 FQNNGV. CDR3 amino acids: CASSLGLAGYNEQFF. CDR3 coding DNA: TGTGCCAGCAGCCTCGGACTAGCGGGGTACAATGAGCAGTTCTTC.

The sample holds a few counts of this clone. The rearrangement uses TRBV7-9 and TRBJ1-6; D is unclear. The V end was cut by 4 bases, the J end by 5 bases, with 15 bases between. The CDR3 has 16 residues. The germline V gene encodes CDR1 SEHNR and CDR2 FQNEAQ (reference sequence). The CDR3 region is CASSYSWASNNSPLHF. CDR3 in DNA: TGTGCCAGCAGCTATTCCTGGGCATCAAATAATTCACCCCTCCACTTT.

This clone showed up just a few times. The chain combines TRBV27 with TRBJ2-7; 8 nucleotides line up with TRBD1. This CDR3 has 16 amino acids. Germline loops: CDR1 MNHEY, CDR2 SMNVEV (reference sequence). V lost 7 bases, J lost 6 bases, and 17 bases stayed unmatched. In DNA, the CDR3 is TGTGCCAGCATTAGTTCTGGGACAGGACGAGCGGGCGAGCAGTACTTC. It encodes CASISSGTGRAGEQYF.

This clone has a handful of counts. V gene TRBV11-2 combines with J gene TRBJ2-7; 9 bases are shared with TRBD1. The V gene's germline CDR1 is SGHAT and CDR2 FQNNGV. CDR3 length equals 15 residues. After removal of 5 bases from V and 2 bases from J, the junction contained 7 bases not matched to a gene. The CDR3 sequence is CASSARQGVPYEQYF. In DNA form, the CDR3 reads TGTGCCAGCAGCGCCCGACAGGGGGTCCCCTACGAGCAGTACTTC.

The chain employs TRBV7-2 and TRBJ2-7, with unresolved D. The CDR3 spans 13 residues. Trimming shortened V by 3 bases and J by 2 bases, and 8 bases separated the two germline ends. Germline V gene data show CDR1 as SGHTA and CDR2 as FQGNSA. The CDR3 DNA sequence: TGTGCCAGCAGCTTGGCGGTAGCCTACGAGCAGTACTTC. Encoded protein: CASSLAVAYEQYF. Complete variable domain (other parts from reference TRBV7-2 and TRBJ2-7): GAGVSQSPSNKVTEKGKDVELRCDPISGHTALYWYRQSLGQGLEFLIYFQGNSAPDKSGLPSDRFSAERTGGSVSTLTIQRTQQEDSAVYLCASSLAVAYEQYFGPGTRLTVT.

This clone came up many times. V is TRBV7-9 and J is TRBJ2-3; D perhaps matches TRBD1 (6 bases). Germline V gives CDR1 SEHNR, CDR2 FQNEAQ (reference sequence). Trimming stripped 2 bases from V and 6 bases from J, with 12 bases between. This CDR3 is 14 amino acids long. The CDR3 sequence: CASSLFLTGDTQYF. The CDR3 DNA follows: TGTGCCAGCAGCTTATTCCTCACAGGGGATACGCAGTATTTT.

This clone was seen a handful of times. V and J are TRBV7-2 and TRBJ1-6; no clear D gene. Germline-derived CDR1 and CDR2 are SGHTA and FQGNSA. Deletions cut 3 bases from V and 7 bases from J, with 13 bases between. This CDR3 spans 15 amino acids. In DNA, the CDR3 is TGTGCCAGCAGCTTTCCCGGCAGCGGGAATTCACCCCTCCACTTT. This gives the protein CASSFPGSGNSPLHF.

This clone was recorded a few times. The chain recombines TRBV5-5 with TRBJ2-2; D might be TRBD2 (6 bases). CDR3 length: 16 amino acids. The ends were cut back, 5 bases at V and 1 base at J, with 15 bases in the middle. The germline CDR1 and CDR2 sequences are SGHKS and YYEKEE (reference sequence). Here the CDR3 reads CASSYAARENTGELFF. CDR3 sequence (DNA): TGTGCCAGCAGTTACGCGGCGCGGGAGAACACCGGGGAGCTGTTTTTT.

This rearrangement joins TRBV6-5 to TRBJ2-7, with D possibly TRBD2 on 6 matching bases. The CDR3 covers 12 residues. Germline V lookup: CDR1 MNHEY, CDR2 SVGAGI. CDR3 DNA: TGTGCAACCGGGGGACTGAACCACGAGCAGTACTTC. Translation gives CATGGLNHEQYF.

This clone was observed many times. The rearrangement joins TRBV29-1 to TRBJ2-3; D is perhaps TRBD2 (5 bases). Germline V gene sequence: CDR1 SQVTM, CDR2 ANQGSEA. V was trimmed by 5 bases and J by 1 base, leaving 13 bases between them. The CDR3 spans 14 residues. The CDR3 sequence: CSVTRGRGTDTQYF. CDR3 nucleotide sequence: TGCAGCGTTACCCGGGGTCGAGGCACAGATACGCAGTATTTT.

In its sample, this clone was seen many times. The CDR3 sequence is CASRGAGANYEQYF. The CDR3 coding sequence is TGTGCCAGCAGGGGCGCGGGGGCCAATTACGAGCAGTACTTC. This chain connects TRBV28 to TRBJ2-7; a weak D match, TRBD2 (7 bases). The V end was cut by 6 bases, the J end by 4 bases, with 16 bases between. Germline V gives CDR1 MDHEN, CDR2 SYDVKM. The CDR3 spans 14 residues.

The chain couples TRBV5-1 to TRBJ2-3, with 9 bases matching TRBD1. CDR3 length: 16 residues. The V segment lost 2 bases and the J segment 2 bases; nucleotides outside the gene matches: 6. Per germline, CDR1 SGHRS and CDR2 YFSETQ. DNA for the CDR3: TGCGCCAGCAGCTTAGGACAGGGGACCTCCACAGATACGCAGTATTTT. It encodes CASSLGQGTSTDTQYF. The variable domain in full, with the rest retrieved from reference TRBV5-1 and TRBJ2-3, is KAGVTQTPRYLIKTRGQQVTLSCSPISGHRSVSWYQQTPGQGLQFLFEYFSETQRNKGNFPGRFSGRQFSNSRSEMNVSTLELGDSALYLCASSLGQGTSTDTQYFGPGTRLTVL.

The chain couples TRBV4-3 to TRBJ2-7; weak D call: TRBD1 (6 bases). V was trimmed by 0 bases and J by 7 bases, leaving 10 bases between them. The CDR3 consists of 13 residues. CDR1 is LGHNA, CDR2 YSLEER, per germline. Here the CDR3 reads CASSQDEGEEQYF. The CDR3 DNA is TGCGCCAGCAGCCAAGACGAGGGGGAGGAGCAGTACTTC.

The CDR3 reads CASSSSEGGGEKLFF. Written as DNA, the CDR3 is TGTGCCAGCAGCTCCTCCGAGGGCGGTGGTGAAAAACTGTTTTTT. The rearrangement uses TRBV7-2 and TRBJ1-4; D is unresolved. Trimming removed 4 bases at V and 7 bases at J, with 16 bases between. The CDR3 spans 15 residues. Per the germline V gene, CDR1 is SGHTA and CDR2 is FQGNSA.

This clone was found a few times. The CDR3 DNA reads TGTGCCAGCAGCTCGACCAAGGGGCCCCGGGACAGGGTTTACGAGCAGTACTTC. Translation: CASSSTKGPRDRVYEQYF. The genes are TRBV11-2 and TRBJ2-7, with 9 bases fitting TRBD1. CDR1 is SGHAT and CDR2 is FQNNGV in the germline V gene. V was clipped by 4 bases and J by 4 bases; unmatched bases: 17. CDR3 size: 18 residues. Full variable domain (missing parts from reference TRBV11-2 and TRBJ2-7): EAGVAQSPRYKIIEKRQSVAFWCNPISGHATLYWYQQILGQGPKLLIQFQNNGVVDDSQLPKDRFSAERLKGVDSTLKIQPAKLEDSAVYLCASSSTKGPRDRVYEQYFGPGTRLTVT.

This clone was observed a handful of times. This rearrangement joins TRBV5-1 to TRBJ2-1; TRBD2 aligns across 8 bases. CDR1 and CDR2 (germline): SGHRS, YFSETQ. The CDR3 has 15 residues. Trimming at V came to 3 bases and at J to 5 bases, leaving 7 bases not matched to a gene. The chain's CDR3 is CASSSSAGVHNEQFF. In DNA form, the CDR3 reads TGCGCCAGCAGCTCCTCAGCGGGGGTACACAATGAGCAGTTCTTC.

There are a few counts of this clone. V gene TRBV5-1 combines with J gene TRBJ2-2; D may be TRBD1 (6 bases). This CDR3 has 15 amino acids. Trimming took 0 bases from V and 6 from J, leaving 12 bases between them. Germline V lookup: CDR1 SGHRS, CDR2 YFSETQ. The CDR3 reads CASSLATAGAGELFF. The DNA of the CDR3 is TGCGCCAGCAGCTTGGCCACTGCAGGGGCCGGGGAGCTGTTTTTT.

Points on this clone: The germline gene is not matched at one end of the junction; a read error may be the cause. The CDR3 spells CASSDSDRVFDF. As DNA, the CDR3 is TGTGCCAGCAGTGACTCGGACAGGGTGTTTGATTTT. The chain combines TRBV2 with TRBJ1-3, with 8 bases identical to TRBD1. The germline CDR1 and CDR2 sequences are SNHLY and FYNNEI. The CDR3 is 12 amino acids. Full variable domain (outside the CDR3, taken from reference TRBV2 and TRBJ1-3): EPEVTQTPSHQVTQMGQEVILRCVPISNHLYFYWYRQILGQKVEFLVSFYNNEISEKSEIFDDQFSVERPDGSNFTLKIRSTKLEDSAMYFCASSDSDRVFDFGEGSWLTVV.

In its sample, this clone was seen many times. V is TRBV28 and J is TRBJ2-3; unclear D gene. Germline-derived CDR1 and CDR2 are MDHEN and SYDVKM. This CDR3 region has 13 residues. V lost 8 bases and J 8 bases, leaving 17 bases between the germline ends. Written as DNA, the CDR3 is TGTGCCAGCCTCCGCAGCAGGCAGTTTACGCAGTATTTT. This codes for CASLRSRQFTQYF.

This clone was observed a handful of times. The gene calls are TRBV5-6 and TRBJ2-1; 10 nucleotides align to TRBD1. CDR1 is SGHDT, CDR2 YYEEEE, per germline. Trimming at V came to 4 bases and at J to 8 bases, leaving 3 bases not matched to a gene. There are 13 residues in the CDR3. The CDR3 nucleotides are TGTGCCAGCAGCCAAGACAGGGGGCATGAGCAGTTCTTC. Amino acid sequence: CASSQDRGHEQFF.

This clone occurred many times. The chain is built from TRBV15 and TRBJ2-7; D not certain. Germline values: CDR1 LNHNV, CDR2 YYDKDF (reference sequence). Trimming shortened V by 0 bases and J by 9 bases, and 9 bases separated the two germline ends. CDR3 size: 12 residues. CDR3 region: CATSRELLGQYF. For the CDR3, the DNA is TGTGCCACCAGCAGAGAACTCCTTGGGCAGTACTTC.

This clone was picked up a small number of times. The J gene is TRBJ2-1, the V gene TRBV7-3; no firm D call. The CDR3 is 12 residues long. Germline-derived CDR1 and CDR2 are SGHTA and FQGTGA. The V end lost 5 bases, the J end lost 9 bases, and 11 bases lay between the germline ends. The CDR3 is CASSANPTEQFF. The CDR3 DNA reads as TGTGCCAGCAGCGCGAACCCCACTGAGCAGTTCTTC.

The CDR3 protein is CASSLVGRGRGTGELFF. Here the CDR3 DNA reads TGTGCCAGCAGCTTAGTCGGCAGGGGGCGAGGCACCGGGGAGCTGTTTTTT. The rearrangement uses TRBV7-2 and TRBJ2-2, with 8 bases matching TRBD1. This CDR3 region has 17 residues. Germline-derived CDR1 and CDR2 are SGHTA and FQGNSA. V lost 1 base to trimming and J lost 4 bases; unmatched junction nucleotides: 8. Together with reference TRBV7-2 and TRBJ2-2, the CDR3 gives the full variable domain: GAGVSQSPSNKVTEKGKDVELRCDPISGHTALYWYRQSLGQGLEFLIYFQGNSAPDKSGLPSDRFSAERTGGSVSTLTIQRTQQEDSAVYLCASSLVGRGRGTGELFFGEGSRLTVL.

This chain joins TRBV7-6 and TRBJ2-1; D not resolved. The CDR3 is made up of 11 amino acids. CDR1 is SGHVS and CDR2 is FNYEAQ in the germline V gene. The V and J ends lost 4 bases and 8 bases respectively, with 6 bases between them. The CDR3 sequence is CASSSSHEQFF. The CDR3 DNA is TGTGCCAGCAGCTCCTCCCATGAGCAGTTCTTC.

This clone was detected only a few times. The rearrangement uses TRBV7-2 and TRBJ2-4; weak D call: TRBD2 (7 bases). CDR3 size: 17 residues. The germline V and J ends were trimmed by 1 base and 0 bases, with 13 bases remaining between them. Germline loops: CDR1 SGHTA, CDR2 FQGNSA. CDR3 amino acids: CASSLGRGGLAKNIQYF. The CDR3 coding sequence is TGTGCCAGCAGCTTAGGGAGGGGGGGGCTAGCCAAAAACATTCAGTACTTC.

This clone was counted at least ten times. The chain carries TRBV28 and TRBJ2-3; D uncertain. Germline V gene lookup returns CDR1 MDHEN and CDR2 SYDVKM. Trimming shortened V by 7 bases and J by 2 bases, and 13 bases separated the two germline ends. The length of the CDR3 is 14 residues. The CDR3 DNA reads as TGTGCCAGCAAAAGCTCAACCTTCACAGATACGCAGTATTTT. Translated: CASKSSTFTDTQYF.

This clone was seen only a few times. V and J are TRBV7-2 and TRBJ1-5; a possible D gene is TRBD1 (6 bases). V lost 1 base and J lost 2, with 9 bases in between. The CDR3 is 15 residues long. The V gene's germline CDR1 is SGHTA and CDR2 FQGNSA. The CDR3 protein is CASSLGTVGNQPQHF. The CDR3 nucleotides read TGTGCCAGCAGCTTAGGGACAGTGGGCAATCAGCCCCAGCATTTT.

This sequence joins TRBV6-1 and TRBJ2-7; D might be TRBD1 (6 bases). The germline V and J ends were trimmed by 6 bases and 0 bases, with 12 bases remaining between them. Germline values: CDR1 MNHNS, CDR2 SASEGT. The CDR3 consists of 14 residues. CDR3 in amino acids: CASSLEDSSYEQYF. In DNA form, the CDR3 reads TGTGCCAGCAGCTTAGAGGACAGCTCCTACGAGCAGTACTTC.

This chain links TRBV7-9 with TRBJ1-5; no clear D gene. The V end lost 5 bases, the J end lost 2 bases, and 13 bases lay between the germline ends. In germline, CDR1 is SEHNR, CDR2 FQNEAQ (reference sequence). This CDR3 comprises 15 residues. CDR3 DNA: TGTGCCAGCAGCCCGTCGGGATTAGGCAATCAGCCCCAGCATTTT. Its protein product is CASSPSGLGNQPQHF.